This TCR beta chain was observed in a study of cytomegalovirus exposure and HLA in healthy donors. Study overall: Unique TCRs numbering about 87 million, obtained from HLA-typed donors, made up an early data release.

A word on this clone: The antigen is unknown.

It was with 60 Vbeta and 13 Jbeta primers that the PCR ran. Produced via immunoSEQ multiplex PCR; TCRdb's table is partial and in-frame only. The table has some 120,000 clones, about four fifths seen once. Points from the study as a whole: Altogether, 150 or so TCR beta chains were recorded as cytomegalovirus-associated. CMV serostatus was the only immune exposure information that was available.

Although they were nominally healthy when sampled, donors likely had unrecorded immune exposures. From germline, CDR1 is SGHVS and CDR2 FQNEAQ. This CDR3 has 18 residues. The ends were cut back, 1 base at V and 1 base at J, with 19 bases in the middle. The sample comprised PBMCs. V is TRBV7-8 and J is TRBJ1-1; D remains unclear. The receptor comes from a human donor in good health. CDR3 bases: TGTGCCAGCAGCTTAGGTTTTTACGGAGACCTCAAGAACACTGAAGCTTTCTTT. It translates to CASSLGFYGDLKNTEAFF. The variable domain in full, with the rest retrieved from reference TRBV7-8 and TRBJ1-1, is GAGVSQSPRYKVAKRGQDVALRCDPISGHVSLFWYQQALGQGPEFLTYFQNEAQLDKSGLPSDRFFAERPEGSVSTLKIQRTQQEDSAVYLCASSLGFYGDLKNTEAFFGQGTRLTVV.